This is a list of T cell receptor beta chains from one sample in a study of radiation and T cells in renal cell carcinoma. Clones were sequenced by immunoSEQ multiplex PCR, and TCRdb holds only the in-frame ones, with some missing. This sample has 100,000 to 150,000 clones, with about four fifths found just once. The sequencing here drew on blood, taken from a patient whose treatment included radiotherapy and nephrectomy. The receptors were gathered from a woman aged 60-75 years with renal cell carcinoma. The CDR3 runs from the conserved cysteine through the conserved F or W. The D gene is left open where the match is weak. Size tells how often a clone was seen (once, few, many) or the class of an expanded clone, and some rows leave it out.

d_call	v_call	clone_size	j_call	cdr3_aa	cdr3_nt
NA	TRBV11-3	NA	TRBJ1-1	CASSLPLGEAFF	TGTGCCAGCAGCCTCCCTCTCGGTGAAGCTTTCTTT
NA	TRBV20-1	NA	TRBJ2-7	CSARGGKEQYF	TGCAGTGCTAGAGGGGGGAAGGAGCAGTACTTC
NA	TRBV18	NA	TRBJ2-2	CASSLALGDTGELFF	TGTGCCAGCTCACTGGCGCTAGGGGACACCGGGGAGCTGTTTTTT
TRBD1	TRBV5-6	few	TRBJ2-5	CASSLVGQGEETQYF	TGTGCCAGCAGCTTGGTAGGACAGGGGGAGGAGACCCAGTACTTC
NA	TRBV6-1	NA	TRBJ2-1	CASSFEGSNEQFF	TGTGCCAGCAGTTTCGAGGGGAGCAATGAGCAGTTCTTC
NA	TRBV19	NA	TRBJ1-1	CASSTGRLNTEAFF	TGTGCCAGTAGTACGGGCCGTTTGAACACTGAAGCTTTCTTT
NA	TRBV9	NA	TRBJ2-3	CASSVDQRTDTQYF	TGTGCCAGCAGCGTAGACCAGAGGACAGATACGCAGTATTTT
NA	TRBV2	many	TRBJ1-1	CASSERRAGLGAEAFF	TGTGCCAGCAGTGAAAGGCGTGCCGGGTTGGGGGCTGAAGCTTTCTTT
NA	TRBV6-1	NA	TRBJ1-2	CASSEGGYGYTF	TGTGCCAGCAGTGAAGGCGGCTATGGCTACACCTTC
NA	TRBV4-3	once	TRBJ2-2	CASSQELSSLSPGELFF	TGCGCCAGCAGCCAAGAACTTTCTAGTTTATCCCCCGGGGAGCTGTTTTTT
NA	TRBV4-1	NA	TRBJ1-1	CASSQGGVAGTEAFF	TGCGCCAGCAGCCAAGGGGGGGTGGCGGGGACTGAAGCTTTCTTT
NA	TRBV30	NA	TRBJ1-2	CAWGQELGGYTF	TGTGCCTGGGGTCAGGAGCTAGGAGGCTACACCTTC
TRBD2	TRBV4-3	NA	TRBJ2-1	CASSQDTSGYNEQFF	TGCGCCAGCAGCCAAGATACTAGCGGATACAATGAGCAGTTCTTC
TRBD2	TRBV11-2	NA	TRBJ2-1	CASSLASGGYNEQFF	TGTGCCAGCAGCTTAGCTAGCGGGGGATACAATGAGCAGTTCTTC
TRBD2	TRBV4-3	NA	TRBJ2-2	CASSHTSAGELFF	TGCGCCAGCAGCCATACTAGCGCCGGGGAGCTGTTTTTT
NA	TRBV5-1	once	TRBJ2-7	CASSLAPGLYEQYF	TGCGCCAGCAGCTTGGCTCCGGGACTCTACGAGCAGTACTTC
NA	TRBV18	NA	TRBJ2-3	CASSPALDTQYF	TGTGCCAGCTCACCCGCACTAGATACGCAGTATTTT
NA	TRBV4-2	once	TRBJ2-1	CASSQAQDNNEQFF	TGTGCCAGCAGCCAAGCCCAGGATAACAATGAGCAGTTCTTC
TRBD2	TRBV2	once	TRBJ2-7	CASSEERGASYEQYF	TGTGCCAGCAGTGAAGAGCGGGGGGCATCCTACGAGCAGTACTTC
NA	TRBV11-2	few	TRBJ2-5	CASSLAGQPRETQYF	TGTGCCAGCAGCTTAGCCGGACAGCCGCGGGAGACCCAGTACTTC
TRBD2	TRBV9	NA	TRBJ2-1	CASSLAGGNYNEQFF	TGTGCCAGCAGCTTAGCGGGGGGGAACTACAATGAGCAGTTCTTC
NA	TRBV29-1	NA	TRBJ2-3	CSVITGSDTQYF	TGCAGCGTCATCACAGGATCGGATACGCAGTATTTT
TRBD2	TRBV2	NA	TRBJ2-1	CASVRASGESSYNEQFF	TGTGCCAGCGTAAGGGCTAGCGGGGAGAGCTCCTACAATGAGCAGTTCTTC
TRBD2	TRBV9	once	TRBJ2-1	CASSGPTSGGRNEQFF	TGTGCCAGCAGCGGACCGACTAGCGGGGGGCGCAATGAGCAGTTCTTC
NA	TRBV7-2	once	TRBJ1-1	CASSLGWRGAFF	TGTGCCAGCAGCTTAGGGTGGCGGGGAGCTTTCTTT
TRBD1	TRBV5-1	NA	TRBJ2-7	CASSSLDRGIYEQYF	TGCGCCAGCAGCTCGCTCGACAGGGGGATCTACGAGCAGTACTTC
NA	TRBV20-1	NA	TRBJ1-5	CSARANQPQHF	TGCAGTGCTAGAGCCAATCAGCCCCAGCATTTT
TRBD1	TRBV9	NA	TRBJ2-3	CASSVGDRGQSTDTQYF	TGTGCCAGCAGCGTAGGGGACAGGGGGCAGAGCACAGATACGCAGTATTTT
NA	TRBV7-9	NA	TRBJ1-1	CASSDPGSGRTEAFF	TGTGCCAGCAGCGATCCAGGGTCTGGGAGGACTGAAGCTTTCTTT
NA	TRBV7-2	NA	TRBJ2-7	CASSFELGEQYF	TGTGCCAGCAGCTTCGAGCTGGGGGAGCAGTACTTC
NA	TRBV5-5	NA	TRBJ2-7	CASRPRDDLLPNEQYF	TGTGCCAGCAGGCCCAGGGACGACTTATTGCCCAACGAGCAGTACTTC
NA	TRBV7-8	few	TRBJ1-1	CASSLDRLAEAFF	TGTGCCAGCAGCCTCGACCGTCTGGCTGAAGCTTTCTTT
NA	TRBV7-6	NA	TRBJ2-2	CASSLPDGWPGELFF	TGTGCCAGCAGCTTACCCGACGGTTGGCCCGGGGAGCTGTTTTTT
NA	TRBV5-1	NA	TRBJ1-4	CASSDGGTTRKLFF	TGCGCCAGCAGCGATGGAGGGACAACGCGGAAACTGTTTTTT
NA	TRBV6-6	NA	TRBJ1-5	CASSTPEVGNQPQHF	TGTGCCAGCAGTACCCCGGAGGTTGGCAATCAGCCCCAGCATTTT
TRBD2	TRBV5-4	NA	TRBJ2-1	CASSQGTSGEYNEQFF	TGCGCCAGCAGCCAAGGGACTAGCGGGGAATACAATGAGCAGTTCTTC
NA	TRBV5-4	NA	TRBJ2-1	CASSLDGYNEQFF	TGTGCCAGCAGCTTGGATGGCTACAATGAGCAGTTCTTC
TRBD2	TRBV7-6	NA	TRBJ2-5	CASSSGLAGGLGETQYF	TGTGCCAGCAGCTCGGGACTAGCGGGGGGACTTGGGGAGACCCAGTACTTC
NA	TRBV6-4	NA	TRBJ2-2	CASSDLNTGELFF	TGTGCCAGCAGTGACTTGAACACCGGGGAGCTGTTTTTT
NA	TRBV19	NA	TRBJ1-1	CASSKGVGYTEAFF	TGTGCCAGTAGTAAGGGGGTAGGGTACACTGAAGCTTTCTTT
TRBD1	TRBV5-4	NA	TRBJ1-4	CASSYGTGGQNEKLFF	TGTGCCAGCAGCTACGGGACAGGGGGACAGAATGAAAAACTGTTTTTT
NA	TRBV10-3	NA	TRBJ2-7	CAISRSVEDEQYF	TGTGCCATCAGCCGCAGCGTAGAAGACGAGCAGTACTTC
NA	TRBV6-6	NA	TRBJ1-2	CASSYTNYGYTF	TGTGCCAGCAGTTACACTAACTATGGCTACACCTTC